These T cell receptor beta chains were read from a single sample in a study of identical twins. TCRdb itself ran the 5' RACE reads through MiXCR, one entry per CDR3 protein. The sample has fewer than 250,000 distinct CDR3 sequences, roughly a tenth seen once; the top ten hold about 5.2%. Sequencing was performed on memory (CD45RO+) T cells sorted from blood. The receptors were sampled from a woman aged 18-35 years in good health. Each CDR3 is given with its conserved first and last residue.

cdr3_aa | v_call
CASSQGVYSYEQYF | TRBV3-1
CAISRTGGGTEAFF | TRBV10-3
CASSYGDRQNEQFF | TRBV6-5
CASSPYRDTEQYF | TRBV3-1
CASSMNGASYNEQFF | TRBV19
CASSFMLAGSEQFF | TRBV12-3/TRBV12-4
CASSVDNYGYTF | TRBV9
CASSYFPADRGAYEQYF | TRBV6-2/TRBV6-3
CASSQRGTGLYQETQYF | TRBV4-1
CASSFTGGSYNEQFF | TRBV7-2
CSARSLAGIGEQFF | TRBV20-1
CASSSPTGTNTEAFF | TRBV27
CASSAQGRRGQYF | TRBV5-6
CASSNRLVINNEQFF | TRBV18
CSARIQGGAEPQHF | TRBV20-1
CSAVGTSGSYEQYF | TRBV20-1
CASSQLGQNEKLFF | TRBV4-3
CASSLDGGGYNEQFF | TRBV7-2
CAISGTAYNSPLHF | TRBV10-3